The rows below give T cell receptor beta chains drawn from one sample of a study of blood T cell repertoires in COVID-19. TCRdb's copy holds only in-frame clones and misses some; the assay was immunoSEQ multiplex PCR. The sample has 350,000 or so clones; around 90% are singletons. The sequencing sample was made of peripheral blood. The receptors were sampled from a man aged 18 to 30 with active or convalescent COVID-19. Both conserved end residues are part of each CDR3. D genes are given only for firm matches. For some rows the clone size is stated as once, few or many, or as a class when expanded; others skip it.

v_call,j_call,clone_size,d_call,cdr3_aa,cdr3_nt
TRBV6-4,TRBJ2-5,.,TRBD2,CASSELGTRQETQYF,TGTGCCAGCAGTGAGCTTGGGACTAGACAAGAGACCCAGTACTTC
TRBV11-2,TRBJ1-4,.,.,CASSSPRGARDEKLFF,TGTGCCAGCAGCTCTCCCCGGGGGGCTAGAGATGAAAAACTGTTTTTT
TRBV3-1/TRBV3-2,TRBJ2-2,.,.,CASSHLDPNTGELFF,TGTGCCAGCAGCCACCTAGACCCGAACACCGGGGAGCTGTTTTTT
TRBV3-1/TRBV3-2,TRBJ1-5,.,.,CASSQESKSNQPQHF,TGTGCCAGCAGCCAAGAGTCAAAAAGCAATCAGCCCCAGCATTTT
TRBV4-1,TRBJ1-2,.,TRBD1,CASSQPDRASNYGYTF,TGCGCCAGCAGCCAACCAGACAGGGCATCTAACTATGGCTACACCTTC
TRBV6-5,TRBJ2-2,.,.,CASAHRVAGTGELFF,TGTGCCAGCGCCCACAGGGTTGCCGGCACCGGGGAGCTGTTTTTT
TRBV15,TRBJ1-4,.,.,CATSTFSMGDEKLFF,TGTGCCACCAGCACCTTTAGCATGGGAGATGAAAAACTGTTTTTT
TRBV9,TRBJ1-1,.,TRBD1,CASSPPDRVFEAFF,TGTGCCAGCAGCCCCCCAGACAGGGTCTTTGAAGCTTTCTTT
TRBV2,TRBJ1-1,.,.,CASSERGLTEAFF,TGTGCCAGCAGTGAAAGAGGGCTCACTGAAGCTTTCTTT
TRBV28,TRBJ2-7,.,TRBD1,CASSPGRVAGGYEQYF,TGTGCCAGCAGTCCCGGTCGGGTGGCAGGGGGCTACGAGCAGTACTTC
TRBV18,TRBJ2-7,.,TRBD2,CASSRVAGSYEQYF,TGTGCCAGCTCACGGGTAGCGGGCTCCTACGAGCAGTACTTC
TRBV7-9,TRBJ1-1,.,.,CASSLVSAGTSEAFF,TGTGCCAGCAGCTTAGTTTCGGCAGGGACATCTGAAGCTTTCTTT
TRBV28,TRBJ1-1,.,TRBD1,CASSTRTGLNTEAFF,TGTGCCAGCAGTACCCGGACAGGCCTAAACACTGAAGCTTTCTTT
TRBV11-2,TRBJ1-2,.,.,CASALRGDYGYTF,TGTGCCAGCGCCCTCCGCGGAGACTATGGCTACACCTTC
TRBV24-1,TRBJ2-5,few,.,CATSDSTGGLQETQYF,TGTGCCACCAGTGACTCTACGGGGGGCCTACAAGAGACCCAGTACTTC
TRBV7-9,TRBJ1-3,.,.,CASSVGLGGSPGNTIYF,TGTGCCAGCAGCGTGGGCCTTGGGGGGTCTCCTGGAAACACCATATATTTT
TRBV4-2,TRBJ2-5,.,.,CASSQEWGDRKQETQYF,TGTGCCAGCAGCCAGGAGTGGGGGGATCGTAAACAAGAGACCCAGTACTTC
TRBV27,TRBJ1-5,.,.,CASSLSSGLYQPQHF,TGTGCCAGCAGTTTATCGTCAGGGCTATATCAGCCCCAGCATTTT
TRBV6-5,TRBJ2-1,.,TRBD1,CASSPDRSSYNEQFF,TGTGCCAGCAGCCCGGACAGGAGCTCCTACAATGAGCAGTTCTTC
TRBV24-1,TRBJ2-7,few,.,CATSDGQGYEQYF,TGTGCCACCAGTGATGGCCAGGGGTACGAGCAGTACTTC
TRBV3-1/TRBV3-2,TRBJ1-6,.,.,CASSLDGGYSPLHF,TGTGCCAGCAGCCTTGACGGGGGATATTCACCCCTCCACTTT
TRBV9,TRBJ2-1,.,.,CASSVGLGGGTDEQFF,TGTGCCAGCAGCGTAGGACTAGGGGGCGGCACAGATGAGCAGTTCTTC
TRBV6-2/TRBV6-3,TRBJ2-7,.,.,CASSSPGYSSYEQYF,TGTGCCAGCAGCAGCCCAGGCTACAGCTCCTACGAGCAGTACTTC
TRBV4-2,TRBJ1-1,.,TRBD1,CASSQGTGGWTEAFF,TGTGCCAGCAGCCAAGGGACAGGGGGTTGGACTGAAGCTTTCTTT
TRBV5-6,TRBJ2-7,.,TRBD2,CASSLWTSVNYEQYF,TGTGCCAGCAGCTTGTGGACTAGCGTCAACTACGAGCAGTACTTC
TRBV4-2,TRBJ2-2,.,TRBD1,CASSKIPGQGASGELFF,TGTGCCAGCAGCAAGATACCGGGACAGGGGGCGTCAGGGGAGCTGTTTTTT
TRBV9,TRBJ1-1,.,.,CASSVAVNTEAFF,TGTGCCAGCAGCGTAGCGGTGAACACTGAAGCTTTCTTT
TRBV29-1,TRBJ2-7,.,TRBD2,CSVSGSSYEQYF,TGCAGCGTTAGCGGGAGTTCCTACGAGCAGTACTTC
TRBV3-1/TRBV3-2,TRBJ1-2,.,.,CASSQDPANYGYTF,TGTGCCAGCAGCCAAGATCCCGCTAACTATGGCTACACCTTC
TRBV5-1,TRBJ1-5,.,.,CASSLIPEGPQHF,TGCGCCAGCAGCTTGATCCCCGAGGGGCCCCAGCATTTT
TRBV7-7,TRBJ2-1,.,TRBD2,CASSPPGLKYNEQFF,TGTGCTAGCAGCCCCCCGGGACTAAAGTACAATGAGCAGTTCTTC
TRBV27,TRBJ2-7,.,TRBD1,CASSFGTGYYEQYF,TGTGCCAGCAGTTTCGGGACAGGATACTACGAGCAGTACTTC
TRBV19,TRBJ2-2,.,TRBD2,CASQLAGVETGELFF,TGTGCCAGTCAGCTAGCGGGAGTGGAAACCGGGGAGCTGTTTTTT